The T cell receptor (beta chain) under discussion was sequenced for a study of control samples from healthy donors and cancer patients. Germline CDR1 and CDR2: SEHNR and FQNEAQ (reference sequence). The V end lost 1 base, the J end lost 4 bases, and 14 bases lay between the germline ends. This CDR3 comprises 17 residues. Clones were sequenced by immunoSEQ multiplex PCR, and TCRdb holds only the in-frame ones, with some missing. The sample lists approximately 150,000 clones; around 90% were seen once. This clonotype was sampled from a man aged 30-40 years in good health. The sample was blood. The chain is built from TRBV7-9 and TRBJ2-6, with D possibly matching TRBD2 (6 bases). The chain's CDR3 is CASSLGGEGPGANVLTF. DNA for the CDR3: TGTGCCAGCAGCTTAGGCGGGGAAGGGCCCGGGGCCAACGTCCTGACTTTC. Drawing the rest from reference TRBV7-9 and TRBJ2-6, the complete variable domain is DTGVSQNPRHKITKRGQNVTFRCDPISEHNRLYWYRQTLGQGPEFLTYFQNEAQLEKSRLLSDRFSAERPKGSFSTLEIQRTEQGDSAMYLCASSLGGEGPGANVLTFGAGSRLTVL.